Listed below are T cell receptor beta chains from one sample, sequenced in a study of T-cell reconstitution after alpha-beta-depleted transplantation in children. Using its own MiXCR run on the PCR reads, TCRdb lists one record per CDR3 protein. This sample has approximately 340,000 distinct CDR3 sequences, with approximately 10% found just once. The material was PBMCs from the stem cell graft donor, obtained from the stem cell graft. The receptor set was obtained from a human donor who donated a stem cell graft to a child with acute lymphoblastic leukemia. Each CDR3 is given with its conserved first and last residue. A D gene is named only where the DNA matches it firmly. A row's size may be missing; if present it is once, few, many or a size class.

abundance	v_gene	j_gene	d_gene	CDR3nt	CDR3aa
once	TRBV7-9	TRBJ2-1	-	TGTGCCAGCAGCTTAGTGACAGTCGGCGATGAGCAGTTCTTC	CASSLVTVGDEQFF
few	TRBV9	TRBJ1-1	-	TGTGCCAGCAGCGGGAGTTCTAGGGCTGAAGCTTTCTTT	CASSGSSRAEAFF
few	TRBV20-1	TRBJ1-4	-	TGCAGTGCTAGAGGGGCCGGGGGGAATGAAAAACTGTTTTTT	CSARGAGGNEKLFF
many	TRBV5-1	TRBJ1-3	-	TGCGCCAGCAGCTTTGACGGCTCTGGAAACACCATATATTTT	CASSFDGSGNTIYF
many	TRBV15	TRBJ2-7	-	TGTGCCACCAGCAGAGATCCAGGAACCTACGAGCAGTACTTC	CATSRDPGTYEQYF
-	TRBV5-6	TRBJ2-1	TRBD1	TGTGCCAGCAGCTTGGTAGTAGGGGGCTTAGGAAATGAGCAGTTCTTC	CASSLVVGGLGNEQFF
many	TRBV15	TRBJ2-2	TRBD2	TGTGCCACCAGCAGAGCCGGGACTAGCGGGAGGGCCGGGGACGGGGAGCTGTTTTTT	CATSRAGTSGRAGDGELFF
many	TRBV5-1	TRBJ2-2	TRBD2	TGCGCCAGCAGCTCCGGGACTACGAACACCGGGGAGCTGTTTTTT	CASSSGTTNTGELFF
many	TRBV4-2	TRBJ2-2	TRBD2	TGTGCCAGCAGCCAAGAGACTAGCGGGAGGTACACCGGGGAGCTGTTTTTT	CASSQETSGRYTGELFF
-	TRBV20-1	TRBJ2-7	TRBD2	TGCAGTGCTAGTGTGCGGCGGGGGGCGAGCCACGAGCAGTACTTC	CSASVRRGASHEQYF
-	TRBV28	TRBJ2-1	-	TGTGCCAGCAGTTCCCCATCGCGCGGGCGCTCCTACAATGAGCAGTTCTTC	CASSSPSRGRSYNEQFF
many	TRBV5-1	TRBJ1-5	TRBD1	TGCGCCAGCAGCTCAGGGACAGACCCTCTAAGCAATCAGCCCCAGCATTTT	CASSSGTDPLSNQPQHF
-	TRBV7-8	TRBJ2-3	-	TGTGCCAGCGCGCTAGTAAGCACAGATACGCAGTATTTT	CASALVSTDTQYF
few	TRBV7-2	TRBJ1-1	-	TGTGCCAGCAGCTTAGAACGACAGCCCATGGGTGAAGCTTTCTTT	CASSLERQPMGEAFF
-	TRBV6-2/TRBV6-3	TRBJ2-7	-	TGTGCCAGCAGTTACTCTCTGGACGAGCAGTACTTC	CASSYSLDEQYF
-	TRBV20-1	TRBJ2-5	TRBD2	TGCAGTGCTAGACTAGCGGGAGCATGGCAAGAGACCCAGTACTTC	CSARLAGAWQETQYF
few	TRBV6-1	TRBJ2-1	-	TGTGCCAGCAGTCCCGGGCGAGACCACCGTGAACAGTTCTTC	CASSPGRDHREQFF
-	TRBV20-1	TRBJ1-5	-	TGCAGTGCTAGGGACAGTTATCAGCCCCAGCATTTT	CSARDSYQPQHF
many	TRBV29-1	TRBJ2-6	-	TGCAGCGTTGCCGCAGGGTCTGGGGCCAACGTCCTGACTTTC	CSVAAGSGANVLTF
-	TRBV5-5	TRBJ1-5	-	TGTGCCAGCAGCTTTCGGGGGGCCGAACAGCCCCAGCATTTT	CASSFRGAEQPQHF
many	TRBV12-3/TRBV12-4	TRBJ2-3	-	TGTGCCAGCAGTTTAGTACGAGGAGATACGCAGTATTTT	CASSLVRGDTQYF
few	TRBV29-1	TRBJ2-3	TRBD2	TGCAGCGTGGGAGGACTAGCGCGCACAGATACGCAGTATTTT	CSVGGLARTDTQYF
-	TRBV12-3/TRBV12-4	TRBJ2-1	-	TGTGCCAGCAGCCAACTCCCTCATGAGCAGTTCTTC	CASSQLPHEQFF
few	TRBV18	TRBJ2-1	-	TGTGCCAGCTCACTCGGATTTGGACAGTTGATGAAGGGCGGCAATGAGCAGTTCTTC	CASSLGFGQLMKGGNEQFF
few	TRBV5-1	TRBJ2-4	TRBD1	TGCGCCAGCAGTCACAGGGGGCGGGCCAAAAACATTCAGTACTTC	CASSHRGRAKNIQYF
once	TRBV9	TRBJ1-4	-	TGTGCCAGCAGCGTATCAGTCGGAGAAAAACTGTTTTTT	CASSVSVGEKLFF
-	TRBV20-1	TRBJ2-5	TRBD1	TGCAGTGCTAGGACGACAGGGGGCCAAGAGACCCAGTACTTC	CSARTTGGQETQYF
-	TRBV28	TRBJ1-5	-	TGTGCCAGCAGTTTTCCGGATCGTAGCAATCAGGCCCAGCATTTT	CASSFPDRSNQAQHF
-	TRBV5-1	TRBJ2-1	TRBD2	TGCGCCAGCAGCTTGAAGTCTAGCGGGAGGGACAATGAGCAGTTCTTC	CASSLKSSGRDNEQFF
few	TRBV9	TRBJ2-3	TRBD2	TGTGCCAGCAGCACCGGGGGGGGTAGCACAGATACGCAGTATTTT	CASSTGGGSTDTQYF
many	TRBV21-1	TRBJ2-3	-	TGTGCCAGCAGCAAAGCGCGGAGGGCAGGGTTTAACAACGAAACAGATACGCAGTATTTT	CASSKARRAGFNNETDTQYF
-	TRBV19	TRBJ1-6	-	TGTGCCAGTAGTATCAGGGGCCTCACGGCACCCCTCCACTTT	CASSIRGLTAPLHF
-	TRBV5-6	TRBJ2-1	-	TGTGCCAGCAACCGGGAGTATGAGCAGTTCTTC	CASNREYEQFF
few	TRBV7-2	TRBJ2-3	-	TGTGCCAGCAGCCCTCGGGACGGAGTTTCGGATACGCAGTATTTT	CASSPRDGVSDTQYF
many	TRBV3-1	TRBJ2-7	TRBD2	TGTGCCAGCAGCCAAGATTTAGCGGGCGAGCAGTACTTC	CASSQDLAGEQYF
-	TRBV7-9	TRBJ2-6	TRBD1	TGTGCCACCGACAGGGGCTCGGCTGGGGCCAACGTCCTGACTTTC	CATDRGSAGANVLTF
few	TRBV20-1	TRBJ1-2	TRBD1	TGCAGTGCTTGGGACAGGGTAGACTATGGCTACACCTTC	CSAWDRVDYGYTF
few	TRBV6-1	TRBJ2-1	-	TGTGCCAGCAGTCAATCGGCGGGACAGTCCTACAATGAGCAGTTCTTC	CASSQSAGQSYNEQFF
-	TRBV20-1	TRBJ1-3	-	TGCAGTGCTAGAGATCTCCGACAGACCAGTGGAAACACCATATATTTT	CSARDLRQTSGNTIYF
-	TRBV9	TRBJ2-7	-	TGTGCCAGCAGCGTAGGATCAGATTCCTACGAGCAGTACTTC	CASSVGSDSYEQYF
-	TRBV7-2	TRBJ2-5	TRBD2	TGTGCCAGCAGCTCGACTAGCACAAGGGAGACCCAGTACTTC	CASSSTSTRETQYF
few	TRBV20-1	TRBJ1-2	-	TGCAGTGTTGGGGATAGTGGGGCCTATGGCTACACCTTC	CSVGDSGAYGYTF
-	TRBV20-1	TRBJ2-3	TRBD1	TGCAGTGCTACCCGAGGGGGCGCAGATCCGCAGTATTTT	CSATRGGADPQYF
-	TRBV7-2	TRBJ1-5	TRBD1	TGTGCCAGCAGCTTGTCGGGACAGAGGACTCAGCCCCAGCATTTT	CASSLSGQRTQPQHF
few	TRBV27	TRBJ2-7	TRBD1	TGTGCCAGCCAAGGGACAGGGATTAGCGAGCAGTACTTC	CASQGTGISEQYF
few	TRBV12-3/TRBV12-4	TRBJ2-2	TRBD2	TGTGCCAGCAGAGGGGACTATTACACCGGGGAGCTGTTTTTT	CASRGDYYTGELFF
many	TRBV11-2	TRBJ2-7	TRBD1	TGTGCCAGCAGCACCCGGACAGGGAACGAGCAGTACTTC	CASSTRTGNEQYF
-	TRBV12-3/TRBV12-4	TRBJ2-2	-	TGTGCCAGCAGGAGATCGGACCTCACCGGGGAGCTGTTTTTT	CASRRSDLTGELFF
-	TRBV7-2	TRBJ2-7	-	TGTGCCAGCAGCTTAGGCTTCGCCGAGAGACCCTCGGCTCGCTACGAGCAGTACTTC	CASSLGFAERPSARYEQYF
few	TRBV2	TRBJ2-3	TRBD2	TGTGCCAGCAGTGAAGCGCGGGGGGGCCCTCTTGCAGATACGCAGTATTTT	CASSEARGGPLADTQYF
-	TRBV11-2	TRBJ1-1	-	TGTGCCAGCAGCCCCCCGGCGGTGGGGACTGAAGCTTTCTTT	CASSPPAVGTEAFF
many	TRBV20-1	TRBJ1-5	-	TGCAGTGCTAGAGAAGGCGGAGGGCCGAATCAGCCCCAGCATTTT	CSAREGGGPNQPQHF
-	TRBV10-3	TRBJ1-1	-	TGTGCCATCAGAGACGGGACACCGAACACTGAAGCTTTCTTT	CAIRDGTPNTEAFF
-	TRBV12-3/TRBV12-4	TRBJ2-1	TRBD1	TGTGCCAGCAGCTCCGGGACAGGGAGCTACAATGAGCAGTTCTTC	CASSSGTGSYNEQFF